The sequence of this T cell receptor beta chain was determined in a study of neurological immune-mediated disorders. The V end lost 4 bases, the J end lost 5 bases, and 11 bases lay between the germline ends. Germline CDR1 is DFQATT and CDR2 is SNEGSKA (reference sequence). The CDR3 is 12 residues long. PBMCs numbering 2 million and stored at -80 C yielded the unsorted libraries. Whole-study results and caveats: The multiple sclerosis repertoire cluster lacked an association with any feature, whether clinical or MRI. The greatest TCR clonal expansion appeared in HTLV-1-associated myelopathy and the smallest, falling below healthy controls, in multiple sclerosis.

The cDNA was generated by 5'RACE with 10-nucleotide random UMIs. TCRdb re-called the 5' RACE reads with MiXCR, one entry per CDR3 protein. The table has tens of thousands of distinct CDR3 sequences, around 4.5% seen once. This clonotype was detected ten times or more. Its specificity is unknown. The TCR sequence derives from a woman aged 60-75 years with multiple sclerosis. The gene calls are TRBV20-1 and TRBJ2-5, with D unclear. The sequencing sample was made of PBMCs. CDR3 amino acids: CSAMEPPETQYF. CDR3 coding DNA: TGCAGTGCTATGGAGCCCCCCGAGACCCAGTACTTC.